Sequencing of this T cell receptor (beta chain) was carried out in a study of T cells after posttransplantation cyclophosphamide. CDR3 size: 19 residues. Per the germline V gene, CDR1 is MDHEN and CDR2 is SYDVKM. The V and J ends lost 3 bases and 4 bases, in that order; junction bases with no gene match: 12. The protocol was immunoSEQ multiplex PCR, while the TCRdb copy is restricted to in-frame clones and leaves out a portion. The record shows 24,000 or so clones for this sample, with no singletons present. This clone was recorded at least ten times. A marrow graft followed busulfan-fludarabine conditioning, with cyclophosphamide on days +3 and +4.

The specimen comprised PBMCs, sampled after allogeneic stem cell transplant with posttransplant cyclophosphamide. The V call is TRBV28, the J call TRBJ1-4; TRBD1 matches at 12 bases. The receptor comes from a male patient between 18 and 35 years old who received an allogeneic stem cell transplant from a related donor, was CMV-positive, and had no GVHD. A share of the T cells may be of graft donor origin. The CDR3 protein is CASSFLRDRGRMGNEKLFF. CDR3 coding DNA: TGTGCCAGCAGTTTTTTACGGGACAGGGGGCGCATGGGTAATGAAAAACTGTTTTTT. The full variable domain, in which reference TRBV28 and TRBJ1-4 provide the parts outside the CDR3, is DVKVTQSSRYLVKRTGEKVFLECVQDMDHENMFWYRQDPGLGLRLIYFSYDVKMKEKGDIPEGYSVSREKKERFSLILESASTNQTSMYLCASSFLRDRGRMGNEKLFFGSGTQLSVL.